The 18 T cell receptor beta chains below all came from one sample that was sequenced in a study of T cells after yellow fever vaccination. MiXCR was run by TCRdb on the 5' RACE reads, yielding one entry per CDR3 protein. In the table there are 150,000 to 200,000 distinct CDR3 sequences, roughly 8.8% of which are singletons. The source material was CD8+ T cells sorted from PBMCs, sampled 45 days after the yellow fever booster vaccination. The receptors were sampled from a man aged 18-30 years who received the YFV17D yellow fever vaccine.

This clonotype was counted a few times. The chain couples TRBV7-2 to TRBJ2-1; D is undetermined. Looked up from germline, CDR1 is SGHTA and CDR2 is FQGNSA. The CDR3 consists of 14 residues. The V gene lost 1 base and the J gene lost 3 bases, with 7 bases spanning the gap. The CDR3 loop is CASSLGPGYNEQFF. CDR3 bases: TGTGCCAGCAGCTTAGGACCTGGCTACAATGAGCAGTTCTTC.

The gene calls are TRBV5-1 and TRBJ1-2, with unresolved D. Trimming pared 0 bases from V and 6 bases from J, leaving 15 bases between. The CDR3 totals 15 residues. CDR1 and CDR2 from the germline V gene are SGHRS and YFSETQ. The CDR3 DNA is TGCGCCAGCAGCTTGGAAGGGTTGGGTTCGAATGGCTACACCTTC. Residues: CASSLEGLGSNGYTF.

The genes are TRBV7-9 and TRBJ1-4, with a possible D match to TRBD1 (6 bases). Germline CDR1 SEHNR, CDR2 FQNEAQ (reference sequence). V was shortened by 4 bases and J by 7 bases, with 19 bases between the two germline ends. The CDR3 is made up of 16 amino acids. The CDR3 is CASSSRTDLLSEKLFF. In DNA form, the CDR3 reads TGTGCCAGCAGCTCCCGGACAGACCTCCTTAGTGAAAAACTGTTTTTT. Complete variable domain (other parts from reference TRBV7-9 and TRBJ1-4): DTGVSQNPRHKITKRGQNVTFRCDPISEHNRLYWYRQTLGQGPEFLTYFQNEAQLEKSRLLSDRFSAERPKGSFSTLEIQRTEQGDSAMYLCASSSRTDLLSEKLFFGSGTQLSVL.

This clonotype was seen a handful of times. V is TRBV5-1 and J is TRBJ2-6; 8 bases match TRBD1. In germline, CDR1 is SGHRS, CDR2 YFSETQ. CDR3 length: 19 residues. V dropped 1 base and J dropped 3; count of bases not matched to a gene: 12. In DNA form, the CDR3 reads TGCGCCAGCAGCTTGAGCGTTGTCAGGGGGCCTGATGGGGCCAACGTCCTGACTTTC. Residues: CASSLSVVRGPDGANVLTF.

CDR3 sequence (DNA): TGTGCCACCAAAGCCTACGAGCAGTACGTC. Translated, it gives CATKAYEQYV. The genes are TRBV27 and TRBJ2-7; D is uncertain. CDR1 is MNHEY, CDR2 SMNVEV, per germline (reference sequence). With 10 bases removed from V and 2 bases from J, the gap between germline ends came to 6 bases. The CDR3 is 10 residues long.

The rearrangement joins TRBV27 to TRBJ2-4; D gene uncertain. This CDR3 comprises 13 residues. Germline values: CDR1 MNHEY, CDR2 SMNVEV (reference sequence). V shed 8 bases and J shed 1 base, with 9 bases lying between them. The CDR3 DNA sequence: TGTGCCAGCTCCACACTCGCCAAAAACATTCAGTACTTC. It is translated as CASSTLAKNIQYF.

A few counts support this clonotype. This chain joins TRBV4-1 and TRBJ2-7; D uncertain. This CDR3 spans 13 amino acids. CDR1 is MGHRA and CDR2 is YSYEKL in the germline V gene. The V and J ends lost 1 base and 6 bases respectively, with 10 bases between them. CDR3 protein: CASSQGATGEQYV. The DNA for the CDR3 is TGCGCCAGCAGCCAAGGGGCAACGGGCGAGCAGTACGTC.

The table lists this clonotype with a few counts. The rearrangement joins TRBV7-3 to TRBJ2-3, with 7 bases fitting TRBD2. This CDR3 is 16 amino acids long. Germline CDR1 reads SGHTA; CDR2 reads FQGTGA. Germline trimming cut 2 bases from V and 1 base from J; bases unmatched to any gene: 6. The chain's CDR3 is CASSLAQGGGTDTQYF. The CDR3 coding sequence is TGTGCCAGCAGCTTAGCCCAGGGAGGGGGCACAGATACGCAGTATTTT. Supplemented by reference TRBV7-3 and TRBJ2-3, the full variable domain reads GAGVSQTPSNKVTEKGKYVELRCDPISGHTALYWYRQSLGQGPEFLIYFQGTGAADDSGLPNDRFFAVRPEGSVSTLKIQRTERGDSAVYLCASSLAQGGGTDTQYFGPGTRLTVL.

This clonotype was recorded many times. The chain is built from TRBV27 and TRBJ1-1; no reliable D call. Germline lookup yields CDR1 MNHEY and CDR2 SMNVEV (reference sequence). V lost 5 bases and J 5 bases, leaving 18 bases between the germline ends. The CDR3 contains 15 residues. The CDR3 loop reads CASSPGSGRGTEAFF. In DNA, the CDR3 is TGTGCCAGCAGTCCCGGGTCGGGGAGAGGGACTGAAGCTTTCTTT.

This clonotype was recorded a few times. The chain joins TRBV7-2 to TRBJ2-7; TRBD2 matches 14 bases. V dropped 5 bases and J dropped 1; count of bases not matched to a gene: 7. The V gene's germline CDR1 is SGHTA and CDR2 FQGNSA. The CDR3 covers 17 residues. For the CDR3, the DNA is TGTGCCAGCAGCACGACTAGCGGGGGGGCTAATTCCTACGAGCAGTACTTC. This gives the protein CASSTTSGGANSYEQYF. The complete variable domain, with remaining parts taken from reference TRBV7-2 and TRBJ2-7, reads GAGVSQSPSNKVTEKGKDVELRCDPISGHTALYWYRQSLGQGLEFLIYFQGNSAPDKSGLPSDRFSAERTGGSVSTLTIQRTQQEDSAVYLCASSTTSGGANSYEQYFGPGTRLTVT.

The chain employs TRBV20-1 and TRBJ2-1; D is unresolved. Germline V gene sequence: CDR1 DFQATT, CDR2 SNEGSKA (reference sequence). V was trimmed by 1 base and J by 0 bases, leaving 7 bases between them. The CDR3 is 14 residues long. CDR3 in amino acids: CSARGWSSYNEQFF. CDR3 DNA sequence: TGCAGTGCTAGAGGGTGGAGCTCCTACAATGAGCAGTTCTTC.

This clonotype has a handful of counts. The chain recombines TRBV20-1 with TRBJ2-7; perhaps TRBD1 as D (6 bases). V dropped 5 bases and J dropped 3 bases, with 14 bases sitting between them. This CDR3 region has 13 residues. Germline CDR1 DFQATT, CDR2 SNEGSKA (reference sequence). The CDR3 spells CSARAPDSYEQYV. CDR3 bases: TGCAGTGCTCGAGCCCCGGACAGCTACGAGCAGTACGTC.

This chain links TRBV4-1 with TRBJ2-1; D may match TRBD1 or TRBD2 (5 bases each). Germline V lookup: CDR1 MGHRA, CDR2 YSYEKL. This CDR3 is built from 17 residues. V lost 0 bases and J 0 bases, leaving 12 bases between the germline ends. The CDR3 protein is CASSQDWGTSSYNEQFF. CDR3 sequence (DNA): TGCGCCAGCAGCCAAGATTGGGGGACCAGCTCCTACAATGAGCAGTTCTTC.

This rearrangement joins TRBV7-2 to TRBJ1-5, with D hard to call. Germline V lookup: CDR1 SGHTA, CDR2 FQGNSA. The V and J ends lost 4 bases and 4 bases respectively, with 5 bases between them. This CDR3 has 12 residues. The CDR3 nucleotides read TGTGCCAGCAGCTCATGGAATCAGCCCCAGCATTTT. Its translation is CASSSWNQPQHF.

The sample holds a few counts of this clonotype. This chain links TRBV5-1 with TRBJ1-1, with TRBD1 matching 7 bases. Unmatched junction bases numbered 9, after V lost 1 base and J lost 3 bases. The CDR3 runs 16 residues. Germline CDR1 SGHRS, CDR2 YFSETQ. For the CDR3, the DNA is TGCGCCAGCAGCTTGCGAGGGGGCGATTACGACACTGAAGCTTTCTTT. Translating it yields CASSLRGGDYDTEAFF. Full variable domain (missing parts from reference TRBV5-1 and TRBJ1-1): KAGVTQTPRYLIKTRGQQVTLSCSPISGHRSVSWYQQTPGQGLQFLFEYFSETQRNKGNFPGRFSGRQFSNSRSEMNVSTLELGDSALYLCASSLRGGDYDTEAFFGQGTRLTVV.

The sample holds one count of this clonotype. The chain has TRBV5-1 and TRBJ1-6; 10 positions match TRBD1. The CDR3 has 15 residues. The V and J ends lost 2 bases and 9 bases, in that order; junction bases with no gene match: 5. Germline CDR1 reads SGHRS; CDR2 reads YFSETQ. Here the CDR3 reads CASSLRTGGLSPLHF. DNA of the CDR3: TGCGCCAGCAGCTTAAGGACAGGGGGGCTTTCACCCCTCCACTTT.

This clonotype was recorded a few times. The chain couples TRBV6-2 or TRBV6-3 to TRBJ2-7, with D possibly being TRBD1 (5 bases). The ends were cut back, 2 bases at V and 3 bases at J, with 20 bases in the middle. The CDR3 contains 17 residues. From germline, CDR1 is MNHEY and CDR2 SVGEGT. The CDR3: CASSYGAGAYVNYEQYF. The DNA of the CDR3 is TGTGCCAGCAGTTACGGGGCAGGAGCTTACGTCAACTACGAGCAGTACTTC.

The chain's CDR3 is CASRDRGLGSNQPQHF. CDR3 coding DNA: TGTGCCAGCAGGGACAGGGGGCTGGGTAGCAATCAGCCCCAGCATTTT. The rearrangement uses TRBV28 and TRBJ1-5; 11 nucleotides agree with TRBD1. Losses at the gene ends were 6 bases for V and 0 bases for J; bases not matched to a gene: 4. CDR3 size: 16 residues. Germline-derived CDR1 and CDR2 are MDHEN and SYDVKM. The full variable domain, its missing parts supplied by reference TRBV28 and TRBJ1-5, is DVKVTQSSRYLVKRTGEKVFLECVQDMDHENMFWYRQDPGLGLRLIYFSYDVKMKEKGDIPEGYSVSREKKERFSLILESASTNQTSMYLCASRDRGLGSNQPQHFGDGTRLSIL.